This entry concerns a single TCR beta chain. The antigen remains unidentified. Naive CD8 cells lacked CD45RO, underwent positive selection for CCR7 and left out terminally differentiated effector memory CD45RA+ cells. These data originate in a study of shared clonotypes between healthy human individuals. This CDR3 comprises 14 residues. The germline V gene encodes CDR1 MRHNA and CDR2 SNTAGT. Trimming took off 4 bases at V and 10 bases at J, with 17 bases between the two ends. Study findings and constraints: The study sampled only blood, and tissue repertoires likely differ. In the sorted subsets, rarefaction showed sequencing was incomplete despite large depth.

A deep-level run was used for the assay. The method was immunoSEQ multiplex PCR; TCRdb's version includes in-frame clones alone and lacks a portion of them. The sample includes roughly 810,000 clones, approximately 97% of them seen just once. The V gene is TRBV6-4, the J gene TRBJ2-1; D may correspond to TRBD1 or TRBD2 (6 bases each). The TCR was taken from a man younger than 45 in good health. The material sequenced was naive CD8+ T cells sorted from blood. The DNA of the CDR3 is TGTGCCAGCAGTGTAGCTTTGGGGGCGGGAGAGCAGTTCTTC. This translates into CASSVALGAGEQFF.